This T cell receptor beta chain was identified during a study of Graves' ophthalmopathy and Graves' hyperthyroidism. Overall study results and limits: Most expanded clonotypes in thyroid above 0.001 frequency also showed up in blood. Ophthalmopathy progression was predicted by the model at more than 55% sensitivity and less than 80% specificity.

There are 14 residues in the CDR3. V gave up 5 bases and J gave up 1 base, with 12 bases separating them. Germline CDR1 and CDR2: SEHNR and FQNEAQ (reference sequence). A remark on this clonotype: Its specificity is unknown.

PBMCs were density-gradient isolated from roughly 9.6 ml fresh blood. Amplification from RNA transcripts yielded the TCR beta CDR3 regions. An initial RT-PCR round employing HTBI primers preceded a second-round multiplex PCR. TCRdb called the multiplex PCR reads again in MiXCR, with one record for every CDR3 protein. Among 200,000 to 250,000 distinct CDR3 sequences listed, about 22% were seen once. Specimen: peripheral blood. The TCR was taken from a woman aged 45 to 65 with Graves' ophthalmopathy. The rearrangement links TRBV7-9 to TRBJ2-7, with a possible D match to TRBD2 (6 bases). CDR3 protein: CASSPSVGSYEQYF. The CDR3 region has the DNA TGTGCCAGCAGCCCTAGCGTGGGGTCCTACGAGCAGTACTTC.